A selection of T cell receptor beta chains follows, all from one sample in a study of regulatory T cells in long-lasting Graves disease. TCRdb passed the multiplex PCR reads through MiXCR, listing each CDR3 protein once. Among around 420,000 distinct CDR3 sequences listed, 15% to 19% were seen once. Sequencing was performed on peripheral blood mononuclear cells (PBMCs), taken at new diagnosis, from a patient treated with antithyroid drugs. These receptors originate from a female donor with Graves disease. The CDR3 runs from the conserved cysteine through the conserved F or W. The order of the fields is V gene, J gene, clone size, D gene, CDR3 DNA, CDR3 protein. A D gene is named only where the DNA matches it firmly. Rows give clone size only sometimes, using once, few, many, or a class for an expanded clone.

v_call: TRBV6-1
j_call: TRBJ2-7
clone_size: .
d_call: .
cdr3_nt: TGTGCCAGCAGTACTTCTAAATACGAGCAGTACTTC
cdr3_aa: CASSTSKYEQYF

v_call: TRBV19
j_call: TRBJ1-1
clone_size: .
d_call: TRBD1
cdr3_nt: TGTGCCAGTAGTTCCCAGGGACAGAAGAACACTGAAGCTTTCTTT
cdr3_aa: CASSSQGQKNTEAFF

v_call: TRBV28
j_call: TRBJ2-3
clone_size: many
d_call: .
cdr3_nt: TGTGCCAGCTCTAATGGGATAATCAGCACAGATACGCAGTATTTT
cdr3_aa: CASSNGIISTDTQYF

v_call: TRBV6-1
j_call: TRBJ1-1
clone_size: many
d_call: .
cdr3_nt: TGTGCCAGCAGCTGGGGGGTAACGAACACTGAAGCTTTCTTT
cdr3_aa: CASSWGVTNTEAFF

v_call: TRBV2
j_call: TRBJ1-3
clone_size: many
d_call: .
cdr3_nt: TGTGCCAGCAGTGACCAGGGACCGATCTCTGGAAACACCATATATTTT
cdr3_aa: CASSDQGPISGNTIYF

v_call: TRBV7-2
j_call: TRBJ1-1
clone_size: few
d_call: TRBD1
cdr3_nt: TGTGCCAGCAGCGGCAGGGGGCGAATCACTGAAGCTTTCTTT
cdr3_aa: CASSGRGRITEAFF

v_call: TRBV2
j_call: TRBJ2-3
clone_size: many
d_call: TRBD1
cdr3_nt: TGTGCCAGCATCGCGGGGACAGGGAACACAGATACGCAGTATTTT
cdr3_aa: CASIAGTGNTDTQYF

v_call: TRBV12-3/TRBV12-4
j_call: TRBJ2-3
clone_size: many
d_call: .
cdr3_nt: TGTGCCAGCACCCCCTCCCGGAGCACAGATACGCAGTATTTT
cdr3_aa: CASTPSRSTDTQYF

v_call: TRBV7-2
j_call: TRBJ2-5
clone_size: many
d_call: .
cdr3_nt: TGTGCCAGCAGCTTAGCCTCCGTGAGTGGGGAGACCCAGTACTTC
cdr3_aa: CASSLASVSGETQYF

v_call: TRBV3-1
j_call: TRBJ2-7
clone_size: many
d_call: .
cdr3_nt: TGTGCCAGCAGCCACGGCGGGGACGAGCAGTACTTC
cdr3_aa: CASSHGGDEQYF

v_call: TRBV20-1
j_call: TRBJ1-5
clone_size: many
d_call: TRBD1
cdr3_nt: TGCAGTGCTTCCCGGGACAGGGGAAGCAATCAGCCCCAGCATTTT
cdr3_aa: CSASRDRGSNQPQHF

v_call: TRBV5-1
j_call: TRBJ2-5
clone_size: few
d_call: .
cdr3_nt: TGCACCAGCAGCTTGGACTTAGGAGGCCAAGAGACCCAGTACTTC
cdr3_aa: CTSSLDLGGQETQYF

v_call: TRBV25-1
j_call: TRBJ1-1
clone_size: many
d_call: TRBD1
cdr3_nt: TGTGCCAGCAGTGACCGATCGTACAGGGGGATGAACACTGAAGCTTTCTTT
cdr3_aa: CASSDRSYRGMNTEAFF

v_call: TRBV29-1
j_call: TRBJ2-7
clone_size: .
d_call: TRBD1
cdr3_nt: TGCAGCGTTGAACGGGCCGAGACAGGGATTGACGAGCAGTACTTC
cdr3_aa: CSVERAETGIDEQYF

v_call: TRBV5-1
j_call: TRBJ2-7
clone_size: few
d_call: TRBD1
cdr3_nt: TGCGCCAGCAGCTGGGGACAGGGGAACGAGCAGTACTTC
cdr3_aa: CASSWGQGNEQYF

v_call: TRBV19
j_call: TRBJ2-7
clone_size: .
d_call: TRBD2
cdr3_nt: TGTGCCAGTAGTATAGAACAAAGCGGGAGGCACTCCTACGAGCAGTACTTC
cdr3_aa: CASSIEQSGRHSYEQYF

v_call: TRBV5-1
j_call: TRBJ2-3
clone_size: many
d_call: .
cdr3_nt: TGCGCCAGCAGCTTGGAGGGACATCCTACAGATACGCAGTATTTT
cdr3_aa: CASSLEGHPTDTQYF

v_call: TRBV6-2/TRBV6-3
j_call: TRBJ2-7
clone_size: many
d_call: .
cdr3_nt: TGTGCCAGCAGTTACTTTTGGGGCAGGGGATCGTCCTACGAGCAGTACTTC
cdr3_aa: CASSYFWGRGSSYEQYF

v_call: TRBV5-6
j_call: TRBJ2-2
clone_size: many
d_call: .
cdr3_nt: TGTGCCAGCAGCTTCCCCTCGGGGGAGCTGTTTTTT
cdr3_aa: CASSFPSGELFF

v_call: TRBV7-2
j_call: TRBJ1-2
clone_size: .
d_call: .
cdr3_nt: TGTGCCAGCAGCATGGGCCGGAGGGCCCCTACCTATGGCTACACCTTC
cdr3_aa: CASSMGRRAPTYGYTF

v_call: TRBV3-1
j_call: TRBJ1-1
clone_size: many
d_call: .
cdr3_nt: TGTGCCAGCAGCCTAAGAACATCGGGTGAAGCTTTCTTT
cdr3_aa: CASSLRTSGEAFF

v_call: TRBV7-9
j_call: TRBJ2-3
clone_size: few
d_call: TRBD2
cdr3_nt: TGTGCCAGCAGCGTCGGACTAGCGGGGGCGTCGGGCACAGATACGCAGTATTTT
cdr3_aa: CASSVGLAGASGTDTQYF

v_call: TRBV2
j_call: TRBJ1-3
clone_size: many
d_call: .
cdr3_nt: TGTGCCAGCAGTGATAGGACCTATAGCTCTGGAAACACCATATATTTT
cdr3_aa: CASSDRTYSSGNTIYF

v_call: TRBV6-1
j_call: TRBJ1-1
clone_size: many
d_call: TRBD1
cdr3_nt: TGTGCCAGCAGCGCCGGGACAGGGAGCACTGAAGCTTTCTTT
cdr3_aa: CASSAGTGSTEAFF

v_call: TRBV24-1
j_call: TRBJ2-1
clone_size: many
d_call: TRBD2
cdr3_nt: TGTGCCACCAGCCCGCGCCCGGGACTAGGACACAATGAGCAGTTCTTC
cdr3_aa: CATSPRPGLGHNEQFF

v_call: TRBV29-1
j_call: TRBJ1-2
clone_size: few
d_call: TRBD1
cdr3_nt: TGCAGCGTTGATACAGGGGGCTACTATGGCTACACCTTC
cdr3_aa: CSVDTGGYYGYTF

v_call: TRBV20-1
j_call: TRBJ2-3
clone_size: many
d_call: TRBD2
cdr3_nt: TGCAGTGCTAGAGATGGGCAGCGGGGAGTGACAGATACGCAGTATTTT
cdr3_aa: CSARDGQRGVTDTQYF